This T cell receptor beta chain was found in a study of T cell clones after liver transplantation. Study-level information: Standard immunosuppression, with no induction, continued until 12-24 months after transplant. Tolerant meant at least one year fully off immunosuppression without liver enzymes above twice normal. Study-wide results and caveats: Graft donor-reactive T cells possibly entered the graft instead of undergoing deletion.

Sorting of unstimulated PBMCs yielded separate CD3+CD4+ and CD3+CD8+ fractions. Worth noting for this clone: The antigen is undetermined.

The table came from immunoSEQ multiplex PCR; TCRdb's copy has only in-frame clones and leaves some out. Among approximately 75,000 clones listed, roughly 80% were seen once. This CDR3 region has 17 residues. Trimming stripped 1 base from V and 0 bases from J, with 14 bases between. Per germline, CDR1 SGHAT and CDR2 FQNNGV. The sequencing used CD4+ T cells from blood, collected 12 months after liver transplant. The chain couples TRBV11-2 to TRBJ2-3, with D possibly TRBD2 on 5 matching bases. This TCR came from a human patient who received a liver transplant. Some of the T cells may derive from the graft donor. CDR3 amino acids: CASSLGVGELSTDTQYF. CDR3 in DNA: TGTGCCAGCAGCTTAGGGGTCGGGGAACTAAGCACAGATACGCAGTATTTT.